Following are 17 T cell receptor beta chains from one sample sequenced in a study of vaccination and CD4 T cells after COVID-19. Treatment indicated: roughly 11-day PBMC culture with coronavirus spike peptide pools or control peptides (ViraFEST assay). These receptors' targets are unknown. An Oncomine TCR Beta short-read assay was used to sequence the DNA from cultured CD4+ T cells. Each CDR3 protein is one row after TCRdb ran MiXCR on the PCR reads. The sample has roughly 13,000 distinct CDR3 sequences; less than 65% are singletons. Sequenced material: CD4+ T cells from blood, cultured in vitro, taken before SARS-CoV-2 vaccination. The receptors come from a human donor who had recovered from COVID-19.

V and J are TRBV19 and TRBJ1-2; possible D gene TRBD1, 5 bases. V was clipped by 3 bases and J by 0 bases, with 8 bases between them. In germline, CDR1 is LNHDA, CDR2 SQIVND (reference sequence). CDR3 size: 14 residues. The CDR3: CASSIQGSNYGYTF. The CDR3 DNA reads TGTGCCAGTAGTATTCAGGGCTCTAACTATGGCTACACCTTC.

This chain connects TRBV28 to TRBJ2-7; D uncertain. This CDR3 is built from 15 residues. Trimming stripped 6 bases from V and 0 bases from J, with 15 bases between. Germline loops: CDR1 MDHEN, CDR2 SYDVKM. CDR3 protein: CASSPRLNLSYEQYF. Written as DNA, the CDR3 is TGTGCCAGCAGCCCCAGACTGAACCTCTCCTACGAGCAGTACTTC.

This clonotype was picked up a small number of times. The chain recombines TRBV6-5 with TRBJ1-2, with D unclear. V was clipped by 0 bases and J by 7 bases, with 12 bases between them. Germline CDR1 and CDR2: MNHEY and SVGAGI. This CDR3 is built from 14 residues. The CDR3 reads CASSYSGREAGYTF. The CDR3 coding sequence is TGTGCCAGCAGTTACTCGGGTAGGGAGGCTGGCTACACCTTC.

The rearrangement links TRBV20-1 to TRBJ2-3, with 11 bases fitting TRBD2. The CDR3 contains 14 residues. Germline loops: CDR1 DFQATT, CDR2 SNEGSKA (reference sequence). The trim removed 4 bases at V and 3 bases at J, leaving 3 bases unmatched. The CDR3 region is CSAISGGETDTQYF. The CDR3 bases are TGCAGTGCTATTAGCGGGGGGGAAACAGATACGCAGTATTTT.

This clonotype appeared a few times. The gene calls are TRBV20-1 and TRBJ1-3, with D unresolved. There are 13 residues in the CDR3. V shed 3 bases and J shed 3 bases, with 9 bases lying between them. Germline V lookup: CDR1 DFQATT, CDR2 SNEGSKA (reference sequence). CDR3 in amino acids: CSASRSHGNTIYF. The DNA for the CDR3 is TGCAGTGCTAGTCGAAGCCATGGAAACACCATATATTTT.

The chain is built from TRBV7-2 and TRBJ2-1; the D is unclear. This CDR3 comprises 14 residues. Deletions cut 1 base from V and 3 bases from J, with 7 bases between. Germline-derived CDR1 and CDR2 are SGHTA and FQGNSA. CDR3 amino acids: CASSLESSYNEQFF. CDR3 nucleotides: TGTGCCAGCAGCTTAGAGAGTAGCTACAATGAGCAGTTCTTC.

The chain carries TRBV20-1 and TRBJ1-5; D perhaps matches TRBD1 (6 bases). There are 19 residues in the CDR3. CDR1 and CDR2 from the germline V gene are DFQATT and SNEGSKA (reference sequence). Trimming took 2 bases from V and 2 from J, leaving 25 bases between them. The CDR3 reads CSARPLGRDKPEGNQPQHF. The CDR3 bases are TGCAGTGCTAGACCACTAGGACGGGACAAACCAGAGGGCAATCAGCCCCAGCATTTT.

V and J are TRBV7-2 and TRBJ1-1; tentative D call: TRBD1 (6 bases). In germline, CDR1 is SGHTA, CDR2 FQGNSA. This CDR3 region has 13 residues. With 6 bases removed from V and 6 bases from J, the gap between germline ends came to 14 bases. The CDR3 loop is CASRPGVGAEAFF. The DNA for the CDR3 is TGTGCCAGCAGACCAGGGGTAGGGGCTGAAGCTTTCTTT.

The chain has TRBV6-2 or TRBV6-3 and TRBJ1-6; D is unclear. The V gene lost 6 bases and the J gene lost 5 bases, with 14 bases spanning the gap. CDR1 is MNHEY, CDR2 SVGEGT, per germline. This CDR3 has 15 residues. CDR3: CASRPHLEDNSPLHF. The CDR3 DNA reads as TGTGCCAGCAGACCTCACCTCGAGGATAATTCACCCCTCCACTTT.

V gene TRBV12-3 or TRBV12-4 combines with J gene TRBJ1-6, with TRBD1 as a possible D gene (6 bases). The CDR3 has 14 residues. The V end lost 5 bases, the J end lost 5 bases, and 10 bases lay between the germline ends. The CDR3 bases are TGTGCCAGCAGTCTGACAGGAGATAATTCACCCCTCCACTTT. This gives the protein CASSLTGDNSPLHF.

This clonotype was recorded a few times. This rearrangement joins TRBV20-1 to TRBJ2-3; 7 bases are shared with TRBD1. Germline V CDR1 and CDR2: DFQATT, SNEGSKA (reference sequence). The CDR3 contains 13 residues. CDR3 nucleotides: TGCAGCAGACCGGGACAGCTCACAGATACGCAGTATTTT. It codes for CSRPGQLTDTQYF.

The chain couples TRBV27 to TRBJ1-5; perhaps TRBD1 as D (6 bases). The germline V and J ends were trimmed by 6 bases and 0 bases, with 12 bases remaining between them. Germline V CDR1 and CDR2: MNHEY, SMNVEV (reference sequence). This CDR3 region has 15 residues. The chain's CDR3 is CASSSRGYSNQPQHF. The CDR3 nucleotides read TGTGCCAGCAGCTCCAGGGGTTATAGCAATCAGCCCCAGCATTTT.

This clonotype was seen only a few times. V gene TRBV6-1 combines with J gene TRBJ1-2, with a weak D call TRBD1 (5 bases). This CDR3 is 14 amino acids long. Trimming cost V 7 bases and J 4 bases, with 16 bases left between them. Germline V lookup: CDR1 MNHNS, CDR2 SASEGT. The chain's CDR3 is CASTQGTEGYGYTF. The CDR3, as DNA: TGTGCCAGCACCCAGGGTACGGAGGGCTATGGCTACACCTTC.

J is TRBJ2-3 and V is TRBV20-1, with 12 positions matching TRBD2. This CDR3 is 15 amino acids long. CDR1 and CDR2 (germline): DFQATT, SNEGSKA (reference sequence). J lost 4 bases, V lost 5 bases, and 7 bases had no gene match. The CDR3 nucleotides are TGCAGTGCTCCAGGACTAGCGGGGAACTCAGATACGCAGTATTTT. Protein product: CSAPGLAGNSDTQYF.

This rearrangement joins TRBV11-3 to TRBJ2-5; D is possibly TRBD1 (6 bases). Between the trimmed V and J ends, which lost 5 bases and 5 bases, there was a span of 6 bases. CDR1 is SGHNT, CDR2 YENEEA, per germline. CDR3 length: 11 amino acids. The CDR3 protein is CASSTGETQYF. The CDR3 region has the DNA TGTGCCAGCAGCACAGGGGAGACCCAGTACTTC.

There are a few counts of this clonotype. The rearrangement joins TRBV6-5 to TRBJ1-5; tentatively, D is TRBD1 (5 bases). This CDR3 is built from 15 residues. V lost 2 bases to trimming and J lost 2 bases, with 10 bases between them. Germline CDR1 and CDR2: MNHEY and SVGAGI. CDR3 residues: CASSYDRDGNQPQHF. In DNA form, the CDR3 reads TGTGCCAGCAGTTACGACCGGGACGGCAATCAGCCCCAGCATTTT.

V usage is TRBV28 and J usage is TRBJ1-2; D not certain. Between the trimmed V and J ends, which lost 5 bases and 4 bases, there was a span of 8 bases. The CDR3 has 12 residues. Germline V gives CDR1 MDHEN, CDR2 SYDVKM. The CDR3 spells CASSKQFYGYTF. Here the CDR3 DNA reads TGTGCCAGCAGTAAACAGTTCTATGGCTACACCTTC.